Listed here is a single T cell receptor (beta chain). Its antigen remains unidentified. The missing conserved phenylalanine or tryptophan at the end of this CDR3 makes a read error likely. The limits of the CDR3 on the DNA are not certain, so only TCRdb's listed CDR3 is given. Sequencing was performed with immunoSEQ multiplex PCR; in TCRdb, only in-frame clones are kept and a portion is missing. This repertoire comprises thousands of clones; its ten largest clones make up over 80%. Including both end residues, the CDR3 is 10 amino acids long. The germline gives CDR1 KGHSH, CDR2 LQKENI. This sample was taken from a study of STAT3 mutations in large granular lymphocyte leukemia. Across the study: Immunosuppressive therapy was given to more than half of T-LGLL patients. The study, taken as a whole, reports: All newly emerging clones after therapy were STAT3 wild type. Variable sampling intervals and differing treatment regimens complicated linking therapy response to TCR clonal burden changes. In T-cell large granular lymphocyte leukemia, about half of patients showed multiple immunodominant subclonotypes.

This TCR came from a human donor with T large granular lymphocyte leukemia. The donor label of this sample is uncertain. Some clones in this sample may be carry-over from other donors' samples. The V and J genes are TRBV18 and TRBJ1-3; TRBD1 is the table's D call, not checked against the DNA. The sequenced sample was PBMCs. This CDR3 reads CASSRGSGNT.